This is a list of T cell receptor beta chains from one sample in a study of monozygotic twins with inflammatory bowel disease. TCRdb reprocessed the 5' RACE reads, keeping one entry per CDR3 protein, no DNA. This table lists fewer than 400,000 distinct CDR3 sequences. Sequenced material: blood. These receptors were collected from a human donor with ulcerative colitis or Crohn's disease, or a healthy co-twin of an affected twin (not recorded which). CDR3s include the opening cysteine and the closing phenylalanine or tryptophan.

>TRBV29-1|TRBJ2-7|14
CSALGLAGDGEQYF
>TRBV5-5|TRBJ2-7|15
CASSLNRGSPYEQYF
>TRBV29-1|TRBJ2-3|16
CSAGGDRGYSTDTQYF
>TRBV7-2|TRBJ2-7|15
CASSRSQGAPYEQYF
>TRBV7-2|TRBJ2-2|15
CASSLVDTNTGELFF
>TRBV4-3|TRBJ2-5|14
CASSQEGGQETQYF
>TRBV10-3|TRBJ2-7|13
CATDPGEGREQYF
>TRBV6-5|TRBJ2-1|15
CASSYIGTGGNEQFF
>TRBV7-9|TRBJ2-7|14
CASSFPGQGAEQYF
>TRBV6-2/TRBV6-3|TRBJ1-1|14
CASSYSTLNTEAFF
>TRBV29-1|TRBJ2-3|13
CSGVLTVTDTQYF
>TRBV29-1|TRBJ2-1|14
CSAADSPRANEQFF
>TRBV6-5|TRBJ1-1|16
CASSSAVGRGNTEAFF
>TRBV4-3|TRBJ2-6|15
CASGGERSGANVLTF
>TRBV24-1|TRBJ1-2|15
CATSDRDGPRDGYTF
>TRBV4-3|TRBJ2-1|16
CASSQGTGSWTHEQFF
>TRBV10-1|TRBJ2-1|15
CASSDPTSIRNEQFF
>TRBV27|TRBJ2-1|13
CASSFGDYNEQFF
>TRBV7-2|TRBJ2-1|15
CASSPRGQRYNEQFF
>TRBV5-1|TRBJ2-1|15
CASSLDGVSYNEQFF
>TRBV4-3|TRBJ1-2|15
CASSQDLRGDYGYTF
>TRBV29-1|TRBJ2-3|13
CSVEWRERDTQYF
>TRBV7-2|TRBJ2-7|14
CASSLGDSGYEQYF
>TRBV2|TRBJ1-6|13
CASSGGTNSPLHF
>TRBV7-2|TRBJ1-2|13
CASSSYRGLGYTF
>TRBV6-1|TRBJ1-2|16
CASTGRGPKDNYGYTF
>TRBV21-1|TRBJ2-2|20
CASSFGLGRGRQGIPGELFF
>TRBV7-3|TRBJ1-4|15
CASSPGTARNEKLFF
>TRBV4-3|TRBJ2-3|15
CASSQTTSGTDTQYF
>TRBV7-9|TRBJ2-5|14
CASSPLTVQETQYF
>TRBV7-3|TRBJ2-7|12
CASSSARGEQYF
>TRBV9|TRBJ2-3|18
CASSVEGRGLGNTDTQYF
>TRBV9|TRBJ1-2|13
CASSSPGPYGYTF
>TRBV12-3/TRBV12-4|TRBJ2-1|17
CASSPTRGSRSYNEQFF
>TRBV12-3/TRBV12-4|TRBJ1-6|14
CASRYNADNLPLHF
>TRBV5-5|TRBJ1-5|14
CASSLQEGREPQHF
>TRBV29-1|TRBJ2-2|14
CSVAAGTYTGELFF
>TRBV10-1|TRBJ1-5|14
CASSESGVLGPQHF
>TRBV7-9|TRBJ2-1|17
CASTLTWTSGEYNEQFF
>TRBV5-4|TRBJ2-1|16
CASSLNGGGSYNEQFF
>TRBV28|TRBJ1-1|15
CASSFRDRGNTEAFF
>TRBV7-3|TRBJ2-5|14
CASSLSMNTGTQYF
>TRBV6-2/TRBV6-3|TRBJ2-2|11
CASSPVGELFF
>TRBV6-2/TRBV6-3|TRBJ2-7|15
CASSTRLAGAYEQYF
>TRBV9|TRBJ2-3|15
CASSVNSASTDTQYF
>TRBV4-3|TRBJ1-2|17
CASSQAARVRGSDGYTF
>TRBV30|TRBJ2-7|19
CAWRKDLSLRTSLRNEQYF
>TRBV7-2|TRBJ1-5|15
CASSQLGREEQPQHF
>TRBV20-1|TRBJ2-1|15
CSARAETSGFNEQFF
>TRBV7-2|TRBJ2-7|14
CASSYTPGSYEQYF
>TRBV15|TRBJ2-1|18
CATSRDIPPTRFHNEQFF
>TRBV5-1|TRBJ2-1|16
CASSFPTSGSHNEQFF
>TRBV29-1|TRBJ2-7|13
CSVETSGINEQYF
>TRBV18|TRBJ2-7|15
CASSPRGQGAYEQYF